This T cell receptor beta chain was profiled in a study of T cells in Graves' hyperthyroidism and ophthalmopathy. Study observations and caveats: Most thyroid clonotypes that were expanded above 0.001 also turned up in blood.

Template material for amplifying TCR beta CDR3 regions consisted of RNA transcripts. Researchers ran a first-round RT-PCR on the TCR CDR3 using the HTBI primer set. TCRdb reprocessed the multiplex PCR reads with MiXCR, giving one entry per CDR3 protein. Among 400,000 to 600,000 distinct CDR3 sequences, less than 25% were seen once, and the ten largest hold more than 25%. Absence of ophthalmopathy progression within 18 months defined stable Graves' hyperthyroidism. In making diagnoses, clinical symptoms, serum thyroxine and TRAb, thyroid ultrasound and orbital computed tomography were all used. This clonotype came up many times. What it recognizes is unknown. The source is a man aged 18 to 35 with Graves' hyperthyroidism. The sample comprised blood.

CDR3 amino acids: CSASSETYEQYF. The CDR3 nucleotides are TGCAGTGCTAGTTCGGAGACCTACGAGCAGTACTTC. The chain carries TRBV20-1 and TRBJ2-7; D call uncertain. This CDR3 comprises 12 residues. Trimming took off 3 bases at V and 2 bases at J, with 8 bases between the two ends. Germline CDR1 DFQATT, CDR2 SNEGSKA (reference sequence).